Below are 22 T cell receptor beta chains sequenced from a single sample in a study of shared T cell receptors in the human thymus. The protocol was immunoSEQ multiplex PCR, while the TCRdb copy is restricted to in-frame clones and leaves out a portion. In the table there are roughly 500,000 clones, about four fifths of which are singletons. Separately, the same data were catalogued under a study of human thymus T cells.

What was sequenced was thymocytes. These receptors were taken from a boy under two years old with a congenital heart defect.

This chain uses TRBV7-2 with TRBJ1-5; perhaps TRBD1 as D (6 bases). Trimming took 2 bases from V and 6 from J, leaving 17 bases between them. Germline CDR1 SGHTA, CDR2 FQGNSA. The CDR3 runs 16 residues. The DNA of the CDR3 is TGTGCCAGCAGCTTATACCCCGGCAGGGGATTTCAGCCCCAGCATTTT. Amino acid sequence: CASSLYPGRGFQPQHF.

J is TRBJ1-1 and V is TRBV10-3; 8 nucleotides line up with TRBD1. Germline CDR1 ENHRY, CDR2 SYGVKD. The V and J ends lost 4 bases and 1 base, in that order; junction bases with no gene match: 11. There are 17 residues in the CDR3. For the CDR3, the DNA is TGTGCCATCAGTGTTTCCGACAGGGGCCCTCCGAACACTGAAGCTTTCTTT. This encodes CAISVSDRGPPNTEAFF.

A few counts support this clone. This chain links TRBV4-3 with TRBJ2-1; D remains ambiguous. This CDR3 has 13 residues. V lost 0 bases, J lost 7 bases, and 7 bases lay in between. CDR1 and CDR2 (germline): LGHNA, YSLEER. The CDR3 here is CASSQERSNEQFF. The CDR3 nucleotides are TGCGCCAGCAGCCAAGAGAGATCGAATGAGCAGTTCTTC.

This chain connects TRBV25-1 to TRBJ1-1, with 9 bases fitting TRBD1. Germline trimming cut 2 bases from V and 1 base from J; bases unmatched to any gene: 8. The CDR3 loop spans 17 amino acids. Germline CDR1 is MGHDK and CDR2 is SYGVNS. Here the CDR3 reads CASSEATGTGKNTEAFF. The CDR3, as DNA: TGTGCCAGCAGTGAAGCTACCGGGACAGGGAAGAACACTGAAGCTTTCTTT.

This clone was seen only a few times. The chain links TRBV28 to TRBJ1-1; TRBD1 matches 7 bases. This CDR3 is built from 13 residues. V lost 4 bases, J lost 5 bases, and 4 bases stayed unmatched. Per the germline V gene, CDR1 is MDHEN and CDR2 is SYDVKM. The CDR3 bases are TGTGCCAGCAGTTGGGACAGCAAGACTGAAGCTTTCTTT. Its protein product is CASSWDSKTEAFF.

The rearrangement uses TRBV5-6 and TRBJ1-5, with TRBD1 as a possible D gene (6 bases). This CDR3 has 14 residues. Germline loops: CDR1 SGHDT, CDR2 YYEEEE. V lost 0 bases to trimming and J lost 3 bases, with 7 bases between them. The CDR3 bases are TGTGCCAGCAGCTTGGCAGGGGACAATCAGCCCCAGCATTTT. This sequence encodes CASSLAGDNQPQHF.

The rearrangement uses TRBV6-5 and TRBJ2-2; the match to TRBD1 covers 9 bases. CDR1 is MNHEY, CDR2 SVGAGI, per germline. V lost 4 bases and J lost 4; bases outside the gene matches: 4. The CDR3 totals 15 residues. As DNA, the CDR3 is TGTGCCAGCAGTTGCGGGACAGGGACCACCGGGGAGCTGTTTTTT. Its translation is CASSCGTGTTGELFF.

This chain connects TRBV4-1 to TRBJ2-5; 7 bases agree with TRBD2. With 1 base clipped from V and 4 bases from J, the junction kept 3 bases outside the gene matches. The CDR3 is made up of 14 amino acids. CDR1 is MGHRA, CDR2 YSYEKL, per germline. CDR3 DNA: TGCGCCAGCAGCCAAGGGGAGCGGGGAGAGACCCAGTACTTC. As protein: CASSQGERGETQYF.

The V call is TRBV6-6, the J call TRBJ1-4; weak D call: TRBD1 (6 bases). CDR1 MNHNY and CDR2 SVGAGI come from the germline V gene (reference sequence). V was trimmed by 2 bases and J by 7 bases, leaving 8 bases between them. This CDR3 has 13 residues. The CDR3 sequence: CASSYRGGEKLFF. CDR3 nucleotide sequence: TGTGCCAGCAGTTACAGAGGGGGTGAAAAACTGTTTTTT.

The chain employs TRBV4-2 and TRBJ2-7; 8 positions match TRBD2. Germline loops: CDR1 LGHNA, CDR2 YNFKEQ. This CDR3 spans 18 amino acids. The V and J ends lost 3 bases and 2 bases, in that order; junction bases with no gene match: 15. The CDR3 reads CASSQAPPGLGFPYEQYF. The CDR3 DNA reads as TGTGCCAGCAGCCAGGCCCCTCCGGGACTAGGTTTTCCCTACGAGCAGTACTTC.

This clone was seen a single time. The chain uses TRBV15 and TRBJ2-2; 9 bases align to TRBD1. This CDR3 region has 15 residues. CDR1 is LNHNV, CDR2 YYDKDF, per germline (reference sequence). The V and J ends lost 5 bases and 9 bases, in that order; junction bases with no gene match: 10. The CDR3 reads CATSPMGQGARELFF. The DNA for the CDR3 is TGTGCCACCAGCCCCATGGGACAGGGTGCCCGGGAGCTGTTTTTT.

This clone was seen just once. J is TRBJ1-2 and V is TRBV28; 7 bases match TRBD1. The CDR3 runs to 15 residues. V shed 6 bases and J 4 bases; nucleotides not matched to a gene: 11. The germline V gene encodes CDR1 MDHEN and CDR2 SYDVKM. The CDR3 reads CASRFSGQNPYGYTF. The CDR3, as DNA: TGTGCCAGCAGGTTCTCGGGACAGAATCCCTATGGCTACACCTTC.

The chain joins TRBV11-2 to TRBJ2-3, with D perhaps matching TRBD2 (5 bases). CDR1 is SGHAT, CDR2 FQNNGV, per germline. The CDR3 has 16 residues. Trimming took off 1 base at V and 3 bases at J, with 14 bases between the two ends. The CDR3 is CASSLASGKLTDTQYF. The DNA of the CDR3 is TGTGCCAGCAGCTTAGCCAGCGGCAAACTAACAGATACGCAGTATTTT.

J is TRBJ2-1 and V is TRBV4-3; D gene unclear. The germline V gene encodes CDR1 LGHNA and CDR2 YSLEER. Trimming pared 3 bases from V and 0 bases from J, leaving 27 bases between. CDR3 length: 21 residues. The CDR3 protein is CASSHFRGSKSQQSSYNEQFF. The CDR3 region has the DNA TGCGCCAGCAGCCATTTTCGAGGCAGCAAAAGCCAACAAAGCTCCTACAATGAGCAGTTCTTC.

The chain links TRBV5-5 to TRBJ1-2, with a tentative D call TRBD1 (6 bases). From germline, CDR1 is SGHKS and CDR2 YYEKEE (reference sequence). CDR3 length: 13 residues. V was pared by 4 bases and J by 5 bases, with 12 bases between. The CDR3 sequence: CASSGGRAYGYTF. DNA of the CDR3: TGTGCCAGCAGCGGGGGCAGAGCTTATGGCTACACCTTC.

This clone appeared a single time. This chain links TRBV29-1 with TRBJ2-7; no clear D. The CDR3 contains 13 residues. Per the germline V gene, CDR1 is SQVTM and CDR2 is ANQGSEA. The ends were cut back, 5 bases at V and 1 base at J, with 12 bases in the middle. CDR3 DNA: TGCAGCGTTCGGCAGGTCGGATCCTACGAGCAGTACTTC. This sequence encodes CSVRQVGSYEQYF.

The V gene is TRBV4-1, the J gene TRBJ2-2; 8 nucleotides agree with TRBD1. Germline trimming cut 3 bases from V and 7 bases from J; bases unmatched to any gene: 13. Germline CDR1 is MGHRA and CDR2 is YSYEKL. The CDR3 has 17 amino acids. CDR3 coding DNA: TGCGCCAGCAGCCAGGCCCCTACCGGGACAGGAAACGGGGAGCTGTTTTTT. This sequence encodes CASSQAPTGTGNGELFF.

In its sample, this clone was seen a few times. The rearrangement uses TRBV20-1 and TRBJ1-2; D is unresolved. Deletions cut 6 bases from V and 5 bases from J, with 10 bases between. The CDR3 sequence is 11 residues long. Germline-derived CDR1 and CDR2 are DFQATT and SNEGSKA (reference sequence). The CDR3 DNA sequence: TGCAGTGCCATCGACAAGTATGGCTACACCTTC. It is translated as CSAIDKYGYTF.

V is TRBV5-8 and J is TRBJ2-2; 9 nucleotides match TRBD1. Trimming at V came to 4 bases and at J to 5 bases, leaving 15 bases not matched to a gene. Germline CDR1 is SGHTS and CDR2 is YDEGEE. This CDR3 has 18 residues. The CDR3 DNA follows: TGTGCCAGCAGCCCCGTGGGGGACAGGGAAGGTCAAACCGGGGAGCTGTTTTTT. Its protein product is CASSPVGDREGQTGELFF. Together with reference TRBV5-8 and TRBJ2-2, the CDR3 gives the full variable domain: EAGVTQSPTHLIKTRGQQATLRCSPISGHTSVYWYQQALGLGLQFLLWYDEGEERNRGNFPPRFSGRQFPNYSSELNVNALELEDSALYLCASSPVGDREGQTGELFFGEGSRLTVL.

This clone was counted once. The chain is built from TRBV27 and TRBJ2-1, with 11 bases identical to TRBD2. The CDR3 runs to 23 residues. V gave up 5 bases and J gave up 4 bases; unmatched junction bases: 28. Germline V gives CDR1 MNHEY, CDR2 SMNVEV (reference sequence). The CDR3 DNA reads TGTGCCAGCAGTCCGCCCCGGGACAGGGCGGTAGCGGGAGGGCGCCATTCATACAATGAGCAGTTCTTC. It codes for CASSPPRDRAVAGGRHSYNEQFF.

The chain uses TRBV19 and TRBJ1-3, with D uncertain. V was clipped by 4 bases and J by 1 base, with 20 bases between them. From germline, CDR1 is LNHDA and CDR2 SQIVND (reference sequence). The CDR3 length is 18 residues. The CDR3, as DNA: TGTGCCAGTAGTAGGTGGTTTGGCAGTCAGTCGTCTGGAAACACCATATATTTT. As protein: CASSRWFGSQSSGNTIYF.

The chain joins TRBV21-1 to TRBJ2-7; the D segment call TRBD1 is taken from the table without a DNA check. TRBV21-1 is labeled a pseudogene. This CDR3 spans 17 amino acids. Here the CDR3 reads CASSPSGGQGDFDEQYF. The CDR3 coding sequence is TGTGCCAGCAGCCCAAGCGGAGGACAGGGTGATTTCGACGAGCAGTACTTC.